The 27 T cell receptor beta chains presented below share a single source sample, sequenced in a study of blood T cells in healthy people across ages. A second PCR of roughly 7 to 11 cycles used a sample-barcoded 5' primer and a J-beta primer mix. Each CDR3 protein gets one entry after TCRdb re-called the 5' RACE reads with MiXCR. The data contain 1 million to 1.2 million distinct CDR3 sequences, roughly two fifths of them seen just once; the ten biggest clones take up around 13%. Sequencing was done on a sample of blood. The receptor set was obtained from a man between 18 and 29 years old in good health.

The genes are TRBV4-3 and TRBJ1-2; weak D call: TRBD1 (5 bases). V was cut by 0 bases and J by 7 bases, with 12 bases left in between. The CDR3 is 14 amino acids. Per germline, CDR1 LGHNA and CDR2 YSLEER. This CDR3 is CASSQDRPGGGYTF. CDR3 nucleotide sequence: TGCGCCAGCAGCCAAGATCGCCCCGGGGGTGGCTACACCTTC.

The chain couples TRBV7-9 to TRBJ2-7; no reliable D call. V lost 1 base and J lost 6, with 7 bases in between. Per germline, CDR1 SEHNR and CDR2 FQNEAQ (reference sequence). This CDR3 is 12 amino acids long. The chain's CDR3 is CASSLDFAEQYF. The CDR3 DNA is TGTGCCAGCAGCTTAGATTTCGCCGAGCAGTACTTC.

Regarding this clonotype: The junction shows a germline mismatch at one end, possibly a read error. The rearrangement joins TRBV15 to TRBJ1-2; no definite D call. Germline V lookup: CDR1 LNHNV, CDR2 YYDKDF (reference sequence). The length of the CDR3 is 13 residues. The CDR3 nucleotides are TGCGCCACCAGCAGAGATCCATACATGGGCTACACCTTC. This encodes CATSRDPYMGYTF.

J is TRBJ1-1 and V is TRBV7-3, with D uncertain. Trimming removed 3 bases at V and 4 bases at J, with 6 bases between. CDR3 size: 12 residues. CDR1 is SGHTA and CDR2 is FQGTGA in the germline V gene. The CDR3 sequence is CASSFESTEAFF. The DNA for the CDR3 is TGTGCCAGCAGCTTTGAGTCCACTGAAGCTTTCTTT.

This clonotype was detected many times. The V call is TRBV5-8, the J call TRBJ2-1; D perhaps matches TRBD2 (6 bases). The V and J ends lost 9 bases and 8 bases respectively, with 33 bases between them. The CDR3 runs to 18 residues. CDR1 and CDR2 (germline): SGHTS, YDEGEE. The CDR3 coding sequence is TGTGCCACCGCCTTTTTGTTGTTGGCTAGCGTAATGAGGGATGAGCAGTTCTTC. Translation: CATAFLLLASVMRDEQFF.

The V call is TRBV6-1, the J call TRBJ1-1; D ambiguous. V shed 0 bases and J shed 5 bases, with 10 bases lying between them. Germline CDR1 is MNHNS and CDR2 is SASEGT. The CDR3 totals 14 residues. In nucleotides, the CDR3 is TGTGCCAGCAGTGAAGCCTTTTTAGTGACTGAAGCTTTCTTT. The encoded protein is CASSEAFLVTEAFF.

The rearrangement links TRBV2 to TRBJ1-2, with D perhaps matching TRBD1 (6 bases). The CDR3 runs to 14 residues. Per germline, CDR1 SNHLY and CDR2 FYNNEI. V lost 6 bases and J 0 bases, leaving 11 bases between the germline ends. The CDR3 DNA is TGTGCCAGCAGCCGACAGGTAGCTAACTATGGCTACACCTTC. This sequence encodes CASSRQVANYGYTF.

This clonotype was seen a few times. V and J are TRBV4-2 and TRBJ1-2, with D possibly being TRBD1 (5 bases). Trimming cost V 0 bases and J 8 bases, with 16 bases left between them. The V gene's germline CDR1 is LGHNA and CDR2 YNFKEQ. The CDR3 is made up of 15 amino acids. This chain's CDR3 is CASSQDDPAGGGYTF. DNA of the CDR3: TGTGCCAGCAGCCAAGATGACCCGGCCGGGGGGGGCTACACCTTC.

This clonotype was seen a few times. The chain uses TRBV10-3 and TRBJ2-7; D not resolved. The CDR3 consists of 15 residues. CDR1 is ENHRY, CDR2 SYGVKD, per germline. Between the trimmed V and J ends, which lost 6 bases and 0 bases, there was a span of 15 bases. The chain's CDR3 is CAIRTDGYSSYEQYF. The CDR3 DNA follows: TGTGCCATCAGAACCGACGGCTACAGCTCCTACGAGCAGTACTTC.

This clonotype has more than one count but fewer than ten. CDR3 nucleotide sequence: TGCGCCAGCAGCTTGAGTACTAGCCAACGGGGAGATACGCAGTATTTT. Translating it yields CASSLSTSQRGDTQYF. The chain has TRBV5-1 and TRBJ2-3, with D perhaps TRBD2 (6 bases). Trimming left V 1 base short and J 5 bases short, with 17 bases between. The CDR3 runs 16 residues. CDR1 is SGHRS and CDR2 is YFSETQ in the germline V gene.

The rearrangement joins TRBV7-9 to TRBJ1-1; D gene unclear. This CDR3 spans 15 amino acids. V was shortened by 1 base and J by 4 bases, with 13 bases between the two germline ends. Per germline, CDR1 SEHNR and CDR2 FQNEAQ (reference sequence). In DNA, the CDR3 is TGTGCCAGCAGCTTAGGACCGGGGTTAATCACTGAAGCTTTCTTT. It codes for CASSLGPGLITEAFF.

Ten or more counts support this clonotype. The V call is TRBV29-1, the J call TRBJ1-6; unclear D gene. CDR1 is SQVTM, CDR2 ANQGSEA, per germline. Between the trimmed V and J ends, which lost 7 bases and 5 bases, there was a span of 9 bases. This CDR3 is built from 12 residues. This chain's CDR3 is CSAGEDNSPLHF. The CDR3 DNA is TGCAGCGCCGGGGAAGATAATTCACCCCTCCACTTT.

This clonotype was detected only a few times. The chain links TRBV6-2 or TRBV6-3 to TRBJ2-1, with 11 bases fitting TRBD2. With V trimmed by 6 bases and J by 4 bases, 5 bases remained unmatched. The germline CDR1 and CDR2 sequences are MNHEY and SVGEGT. This CDR3 has 15 residues. CDR3 nucleotide sequence: TGTGCCAGCAGGAAGACTAGCGGGGAATACAATGAGCAGTTCTTC. Residues: CASRKTSGEYNEQFF.

This clonotype was picked up many times. The J gene is TRBJ2-3, the V gene TRBV27; unclear D gene. The CDR3 has 14 amino acids. The V and J ends lost 6 bases and 2 bases respectively, with 12 bases between them. Germline values: CDR1 MNHEY, CDR2 SMNVEV (reference sequence). The CDR3 nucleotides are TGTGCCAGCAGCGCCCGTGAATCCACAGATACGCAGTATTTT. This gives the protein CASSARESTDTQYF.

This clonotype was counted between two and nine times. This sequence joins TRBV7-9 and TRBJ1-1, with 7 positions matching TRBD1. V shed 1 base, J shed 1 base, and the junction held 3 bases outside the gene matches. This CDR3 is built from 15 residues. The germline CDR1 and CDR2 sequences are SEHNR and FQNEAQ (reference sequence). CDR3 coding DNA: TGTGCCAGCAGCTTAGGGGGGACAGCGAACACTGAAGCTTTCTTT. It yields the protein CASSLGGTANTEAFF.

The V and J genes are TRBV6-5 and TRBJ2-4, with D unclear. This CDR3 has 11 residues. Germline CDR1 and CDR2: MNHEY and SVGAGI. V lost 6 bases and J 13 bases, leaving 13 bases between the germline ends. The CDR3 here is CASRQSFIQYF. CDR3 in DNA: TGTGCCAGCAGGCAGTCGTTCATCCAGTACTTC.

This clonotype was found a few times. The chain links TRBV7-2 to TRBJ1-2; TRBD1 agrees at 10 bases. V was clipped by 6 bases and J by 0 bases; unmatched bases: 7. The CDR3 sequence is 16 residues long. Per the germline V gene, CDR1 is SGHTA and CDR2 is FQGNSA. The CDR3 loop is CASSLDRGGPNYGYTF. The CDR3 DNA sequence: TGTGCCAGCAGTTTGGACAGGGGGGGGCCTAACTATGGCTACACCTTC.

The rearrangement links TRBV5-1 to TRBJ2-1; D gene unclear. Germline V gives CDR1 SGHRS, CDR2 YFSETQ. The length of the CDR3 is 15 residues. The ends were cut back, 0 bases at V and 6 bases at J, with 13 bases in the middle. The CDR3 protein is CASSLGGVVANEQFF. In DNA form, the CDR3 reads TGCGCCAGCAGCTTGGGAGGTGTGGTGGCCAATGAGCAGTTCTTC.

This clonotype was detected a few times. The chain links TRBV13 to TRBJ2-7, with D possibly being TRBD2 (5 bases). The CDR3 sequence is 15 residues long. Trimming took 0 bases from V and 7 from J, leaving 16 bases between them. CDR1 is PRHDT, CDR2 FYEKMQ, per germline (reference sequence). The CDR3 region is CASSLGRGAGGEQYF. In DNA form, the CDR3 reads TGTGCCAGCAGCTTAGGCCGTGGCGCAGGAGGAGAGCAGTACTTC.

This clonotype has a handful of counts. V is TRBV5-5 and J is TRBJ1-2; TRBD1 aligns across 9 bases. V was pared by 1 base and J by 8 bases, with 9 bases of the junction left unmatched. The CDR3 sequence is 15 residues long. Looked up from germline, CDR1 is SGHKS and CDR2 is YYEKEE (reference sequence). CDR3 residues: CASSLSGTGSYGYTF. The CDR3 region has the DNA TGTGCCAGCAGCTTGTCGGGGACAGGGTCTTACGGCTACACCTTC.

The J gene is TRBJ1-1, the V gene TRBV20-1; D may be TRBD1 (6 bases). V was cut by 4 bases and J by 0 bases, with 12 bases left in between. The CDR3 covers 14 residues. Germline CDR1 is DFQATT and CDR2 is SNEGSKA (reference sequence). CDR3 nucleotides: TGCAGTGCTAAAGGGACAACCATGAACACTGAAGCTTTCTTT. As protein: CSAKGTTMNTEAFF.

This chain uses TRBV10-3 with TRBJ1-5; weak D call: TRBD1 (6 bases). Germline loops: CDR1 ENHRY, CDR2 SYGVKD. This CDR3 spans 15 amino acids. V was shortened by 2 bases and J by 2 bases, with 10 bases between the two germline ends. The CDR3: CAISELDRGNQPQHF. The CDR3 DNA reads TGTGCCATCAGTGAGCTGGACAGAGGCAATCAGCCCCAGCATTTT.

The chain recombines TRBV12-3 or TRBV12-4 with TRBJ2-5; 10 nucleotides align to TRBD1. The ends lost 4 bases at V and 11 bases at J; junction bases unmatched: 10. The CDR3 runs 14 residues. Here the CDR3 DNA reads TGTGCCAGCAGTTCTGACAGGGGGCCCAATGAGCAGTACTTC. This sequence encodes CASSSDRGPNEQYF.

The chain uses TRBV11-1 and TRBJ1-1; 7 nucleotides match TRBD1. This CDR3 has 14 amino acids. The V gene's germline CDR1 is SGHAT and CDR2 FQDESV (reference sequence). V lost 5 bases and J lost 4; bases outside the gene matches: 7. CDR3 sequence (DNA): TGTGCCAGCAGCCCCGGGACAGTAAGCACTGAAGCTTTCTTT. This codes for CASSPGTVSTEAFF.

This clonotype was detected a few times. The chain has TRBV7-9 and TRBJ1-1; D unresolved. Trimming stripped 6 bases from V and 1 base from J, with 9 bases between. This CDR3 is built from 13 residues. The V gene's germline CDR1 is SEHNR and CDR2 FQNEAQ (reference sequence). The CDR3 here is CASSSPENTEAFF. CDR3 DNA: TGTGCCAGCAGTTCTCCGGAGAACACTGAAGCTTTCTTT.

The rearrangement joins TRBV6-6 to TRBJ2-5; 12 bases are a match to TRBD2. V trimming: 5 bases; J trimming: 9 bases; junction bases outside the gene matches: 7. CDR1 and CDR2 (germline): MNHNY, SVGAGI (reference sequence). CDR3 length: 14 amino acids. CDR3 DNA: TGTGCCAGCAGTGCAGGACTAGCGGGGTCATCCCAGTACTTC. Its translation: CASSAGLAGSSQYF.

On this clonotype: A much larger clone lies one base from this, so it may be a read error. V gene TRBV7-9 combines with J gene TRBJ2-7, with a weak D call TRBD2 (5 bases). This CDR3 contains 14 residues. Germline V gives CDR1 SEHNR, CDR2 FQNEAQ (reference sequence). The germline V and J ends were trimmed by 5 bases and 3 bases, with 14 bases remaining between them. Here the CDR3 DNA reads TGTGCCAGCAGCGCTGCGAGGGTCCTCTACGAGCAGTACTTC. It translates to CASSAARVLYEQYF.